This T cell receptor (beta chain) comes out of a study of CD8+ T cells in alopecia areata. As the sequencing template, cDNA was produced by extracting RNA and reverse transcribing it. Repertoires were generated with immunoSEQ multiplex PCR, while TCRdb's copy carries only in-frame clones and drops some. The sample lists about 120,000 clones, roughly 50% seen once, with about 10% in the top ten. Collected material from alopecia areata patients comprised lesional scalp punch biopsies and peripheral blood. Sorting separated CD4+ and CD8+ T cells out of PBMCs. CDR3 size: 13 residues. CDR1 is MNHEY, CDR2 SVGAGI, per germline. Trimming pared 6 bases from V and 5 bases from J, leaving 13 bases between.

Material: NKG2D-low CD8+ T cells sorted from blood. The chain recombines TRBV6-5 with TRBJ1-2; D is unclear. This sequence was found in a human donor with alopecia areata. In nucleotides, the CDR3 is TGTGCCAGCAGCTTCAGCACGGCGTATGGCTACACCTTC. Translation gives CASSFSTAYGYTF.